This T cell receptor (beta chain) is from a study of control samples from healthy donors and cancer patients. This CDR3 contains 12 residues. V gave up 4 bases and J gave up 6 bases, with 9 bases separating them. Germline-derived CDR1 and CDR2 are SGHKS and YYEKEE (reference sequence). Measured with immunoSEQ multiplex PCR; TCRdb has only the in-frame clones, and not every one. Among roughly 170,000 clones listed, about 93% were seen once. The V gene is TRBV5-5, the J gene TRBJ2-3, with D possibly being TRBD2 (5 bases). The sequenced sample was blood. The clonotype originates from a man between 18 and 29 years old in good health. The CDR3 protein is CASSPRGDTQYF. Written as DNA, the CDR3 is TGTGCCAGCAGCCCCCGCGGGGATACGCAGTATTTT.